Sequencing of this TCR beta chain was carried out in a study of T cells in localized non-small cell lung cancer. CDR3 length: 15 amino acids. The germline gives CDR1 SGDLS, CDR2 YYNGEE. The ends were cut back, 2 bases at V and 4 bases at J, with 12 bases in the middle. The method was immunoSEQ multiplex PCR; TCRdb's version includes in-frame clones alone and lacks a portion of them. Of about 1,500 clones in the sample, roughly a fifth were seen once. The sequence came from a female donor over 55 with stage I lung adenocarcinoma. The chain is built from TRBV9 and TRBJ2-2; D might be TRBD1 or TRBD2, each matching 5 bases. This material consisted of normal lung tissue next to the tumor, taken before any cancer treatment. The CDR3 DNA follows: TGTGCCAGCAGCGTCTTGGGGGATTCCACCGGGGAGCTGTTTTTT. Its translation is CASSVLGDSTGELFF.